The present T cell receptor beta chain was sequenced within a study of T cells in Graves' hyperthyroidism and ophthalmopathy. From RNA transcripts, TCR beta CDR3 regions were amplified. A set of HTBI primers served as the primers for a first-round RT-PCR of the TCR CDR3. TCRdb re-derived calls from the multiplex PCR reads in MiXCR, one entry per CDR3 protein. The top ten hold around a fifth of the sample, which has roughly 570,000 distinct CDR3 sequences, around 46% seen once. The table lists this clonotype with many counts. Germline loops: CDR1 SGHNT, CDR2 YENEEA. V gave up 3 bases and J gave up 6 bases, with 8 bases separating them. The CDR3 runs 12 residues.

The receptor was isolated from an adult woman with Graves' disease, either hyperthyroidism or ophthalmopathy (not recorded which). The material sequenced was peripheral blood or thyroid tissue (not recorded which). The chain has TRBV11-3 and TRBJ1-1, with D unresolved. For the CDR3, the DNA is TGTGCCAGCAGCTTTGGTCCCCCTGAAGCTTTCTTT. Residues: CASSFGPPEAFF.